This T cell receptor (beta chain) is drawn from a study of a mutant IDH1 vaccine in newly diagnosed glioma. Study-wide context: Treated individuals were about 62% male and about 38% female, averaging 40.4 years of age. Most had both radiotherapy and temozolomide beforehand; others had only one. Overall study results and limits: Under 95% of patients showed vaccine-induced immune responses across multiple MHC alleles.

The V and J ends lost 2 bases and 0 bases respectively, with 11 bases between them. Germline-derived CDR1 and CDR2 are MNHEY and SVGAGI. This CDR3 spans 16 amino acids. About this clone: Its specificity is not known.

Assay: immunoSEQ multiplex PCR; the TCRdb copy retains only in-frame clones and omits some. This table holds 45,000 to 60,000 clones, around three quarters found once. Specified time point: baseline, week 1 (first vaccination visit). Documented treatment: pre-vaccination baseline after standard-of-care therapy. Material: PBMCs, obtained from a glioma patient treated with radiotherapy, temozolomide or both. The chain employs TRBV6-5 and TRBJ1-3; the D gene is possibly TRBD1 (6 bases). This receptor was taken from a woman between 40 and 55 years old with glioma. The CDR3 is CASSYGQLNSGNTIYF. In nucleotides, the CDR3 is TGTGCCAGCAGTTACGGACAGCTTAACTCTGGAAACACCATATATTTT.